These 31 T cell receptor beta chains were sequenced from one sample in a study of blood T cell repertoires in COVID-19 (dated by TCRdb to the early 2020s). To prepare the library, the immunoSEQ multiplex PCR assay was applied. TCRdb's version of the immuneACCESS table is confined to in-frame rearrangements and falls short of the full clone set. An unresolved V gene accounts for under half of the shortfall where checked; the remainder is of unknown origin. Here the sample has roughly 100,000 clones; more than 75% occur a single time. The leading ten clones occupy about 20% of the sample. Material: peripheral blood. All receptors come from an elderly man with acute or convalescent COVID-19.

The chain carries TRBV6-6 and TRBJ1-6; tentatively, D is TRBD1 (6 bases). The germline V gene has CDR1 MNHNY and CDR2 SVGAGI (reference sequence). This CDR3 has 14 residues. Trimming removed 5 bases from V and 8 bases from J, with 13 bases in between. The CDR3 is CASSLTGLDSPLHF. The CDR3 nucleotides are TGTGCCAGCAGTCTCACAGGGCTAGATTCACCCCTCCACTTT.

The rearrangement joins TRBV11-2 to TRBJ1-1; a possible D gene is TRBD1 (6 bases). V lost 4 bases, J lost 2 bases, and 23 bases lay in between. Germline CDR1 reads SGHAT; CDR2 reads FQNNGV. The CDR3 runs 18 residues. CDR3 nucleotides: TGTGCCAGCAGCTCCTACAGGGCCCGAGACCTGTACAACACTGAAGCTTTCTTT. Its translation: CASSSYRARDLYNTEAFF.

The rearrangement links TRBV6-6 to TRBJ2-2, with 10 nucleotides matching TRBD1. Germline V gives CDR1 MNHNY, CDR2 SVGAGI (reference sequence). The CDR3 covers 17 residues. The J segment lost 2 bases and the V segment lost 5 bases, leaving 8 bases of the junction unmatched. The CDR3 bases are TGTGCCAGCAGTCCCGCCGGGACAGGGGCCAACACCGGGGAGCTGTTTTTT. Amino acids: CASSPAGTGANTGELFF.

This sequence joins TRBV9 and TRBJ1-2; D is unresolved. Germline V lookup: CDR1 SGDLS, CDR2 YYNGEE. The CDR3 spans 16 residues. Trimming cost V 0 bases and J 8 bases, with 20 bases left between them. Here the CDR3 DNA reads TGTGCCAGCAGCGTAGAGCCCGACATTCCGGTTGGGGGCTACACCTTC. Protein product: CASSVEPDIPVGGYTF. The full variable domain, completed using reference TRBV9 and TRBJ1-2, is DSGVTQTPKHLITATGQRVTLRCSPRSGDLSVYWYQQSLDQGLQFLIQYYNGEERAKGNILERFSAQQFPDLHSELNLSSLELGDSALYFCASSVEPDIPVGGYTFGSGTRLTVV.

This clone was picked up many times. The V gene is TRBV10-2, the J gene TRBJ1-5, with TRBD1 as a possible D gene (6 bases). CDR1 is WSHSY and CDR2 is SAAADI in the germline V gene. This CDR3 region has 14 residues. Trimming removed 8 bases at V and 5 bases at J, with 16 bases between. DNA of the CDR3: TGCGCCAGCTCCGAGGGGGGGGCGCATCAGCCCCAGCATTTT. Amino acid sequence: CASSEGGAHQPQHF.

The rearrangement links TRBV24-1 to TRBJ2-5; TRBD1 is a possible D gene (5 bases). This CDR3 region has 14 residues. Looked up from germline, CDR1 is KGHDR and CDR2 is SFDVKD. V was clipped by 4 bases and J by 4 bases, with 12 bases between them. In DNA, the CDR3 is TGTGCCACCAGTGAGGCAGGGTTTGTAGAGACCCAGTACTTC. This gives the protein CATSEAGFVETQYF.

The chain recombines TRBV29-1 with TRBJ2-3; TRBD1 agrees at 8 bases. The junction had 4 bases not matched to a gene; V was cut back by 5 bases and J by 0 bases. CDR3 size: 14 residues. Germline loops: CDR1 SQVTM, CDR2 ANQGSEA. This CDR3 reads CSVRTGGSTDTQYF. The CDR3 DNA is TGCAGCGTTCGAACAGGGGGAAGCACAGATACGCAGTATTTT.

On this clone: This may come from a read error, since a much larger clone is one base off. The genes are TRBV19 and TRBJ2-5; 14 nucleotides match TRBD2. CDR1 and CDR2 from the germline V gene are LNHDA and SQIVND (reference sequence). The CDR3 runs 17 residues. The CDR3: CVSSRPPGLAGDETQYF. The CDR3 coding sequence is TGTGTCAGTAGTAGACCACCGGGACTAGCGGGAGACGAGACCCAGTACTTC.

The CDR3 DNA is TGCAGCGCCCGAGGCTCCTATAATTCACCCCTCCACTTT. Translated: CSARGSYNSPLHF. The J gene is TRBJ1-6, the V gene TRBV29-1, with no clear D. V gave up 7 bases and J gave up 0 bases, with 7 bases separating them. From germline, CDR1 is SQVTM and CDR2 ANQGSEA. The CDR3 spans 13 residues.

The chain joins TRBV28 to TRBJ2-7; 8 bases fit TRBD2. The CDR3 runs to 14 residues. Germline trimming cut 5 bases from V and 2 bases from J; bases unmatched to any gene: 5. CDR1 MDHEN and CDR2 SYDVKM come from the germline V gene. The CDR3 region is CASSPGGGTYEQYF. CDR3 nucleotides: TGTGCCAGCAGTCCCGGGGGGGGAACCTACGAGCAGTACTTC.

This clone was observed a few times. J is TRBJ1-3 and V is TRBV28; TRBD1 might be the D (5 bases). The CDR3 is 16 residues long. CDR1 MDHEN and CDR2 SYDVKM come from the germline V gene. Trimming removed 7 bases from V and 2 bases from J, with 18 bases in between. The CDR3 bases are TGTGCCAGCACCTCGCTCTCGGGGGGTACTGGAAACACCATATATTTT. It codes for CASTSLSGGTGNTIYF.

A remark on this clone: Other DNA sequences within the sample encode an identical CDR3. This chain connects TRBV6-1 to TRBJ1-5; no firm D call. Germline V gene lookup returns CDR1 MNHNS and CDR2 SASEGT. V was cut by 0 bases and J by 4 bases, with 7 bases left in between. There are 14 residues in the CDR3. The CDR3 protein is CASSEAPRNQPQHF. The CDR3, as DNA: TGTGCCAGCAGTGAAGCCCCTAGGAATCAGCCCCAGCATTTT.

V usage is TRBV30 and J usage is TRBJ2-2, with TRBD1 as a possible D gene (6 bases). CDR1 is GTSNPN and CDR2 is SVGIG in the germline V gene (reference sequence). The CDR3 runs to 16 residues. Deletions cut 7 bases from V and 4 bases from J, with 22 bases between. DNA for the CDR3: TGTGCCTTACATGACAGGTCTAGAACGGGCACCGGGGAGCTGTTTTTT. Residues: CALHDRSRTGTGELFF.

The chain combines TRBV28 with TRBJ2-1; TRBD1 might be the D (5 bases). Per germline, CDR1 MDHEN and CDR2 SYDVKM. V was shortened by 2 bases and J by 10 bases, with 12 bases between the two germline ends. This CDR3 is 13 amino acids long. The CDR3 region is CASSLEQATEQFF. For the CDR3, the DNA is TGTGCCAGCAGTTTAGAACAGGCAACGGAGCAGTTCTTC.

The chain combines TRBV30 with TRBJ1-5; no firm D call. Germline-derived CDR1 and CDR2 are GTSNPN and SVGIG (reference sequence). Trimming stripped 2 bases from V and 3 bases from J, with 11 bases between. The length of the CDR3 is 14 residues. CDR3: CAWSTGNHNQPQHF. As DNA, the CDR3 is TGTGCCTGGAGTACGGGGAATCACAATCAGCCCCAGCATTTT.

The chain carries TRBV27 and TRBJ1-2, with D tentatively TRBD1 (6 bases). The CDR3 loop spans 15 amino acids. CDR1 and CDR2 (germline): MNHEY, SMNVEV (reference sequence). With 5 bases removed from V and 4 bases from J, the gap between germline ends came to 17 bases. The CDR3 bases are TGTGCCAGCAGTAAGGGCCCCCAGGGGACCTATGGCTACACCTTC. This sequence encodes CASSKGPQGTYGYTF.

The chain has TRBV20-1 and TRBJ2-4, with 13 positions matching TRBD2. This CDR3 contains 15 residues. Trimming cost V 3 bases and J 3 bases; bases outside gene matches: 2. Germline assignment: CDR1 DFQATT and CDR2 SNEGSKA (reference sequence). The CDR3 coding sequence is TGCAGTGCTAGTGGACTAGCGGGAGTCAAAAACATTCAGTACTTC. Translation gives CSASGLAGVKNIQYF.

The rearrangement links TRBV27 to TRBJ2-2, with TRBD2 matching over 10 bases. V was pared by 9 bases and J by 8 bases, with 15 bases of the junction left unmatched. Germline CDR1 reads MNHEY; CDR2 reads SMNVEV (reference sequence). This CDR3 has 16 amino acids. The CDR3 nucleotides read TGTGCCAGTTCCCGCGGGGCTAGCGGGAGTGGAGGGGAGCTGTTTTTT. Translation gives CASSRGASGSGGELFF.

This rearrangement joins TRBV3-1 (or the pseudogene TRBV3-2) to TRBJ2-3; TRBD2 might be the D (6 bases). The germline CDR1 and CDR2 sequences are LGHDT and YNNKEL (reference sequence). V lost 6 bases and J 3 bases, leaving 19 bases between the germline ends. The CDR3 runs 16 residues. In DNA, the CDR3 is TGTGCCAGCAGTCCTGATGCGGGGCGTCTAACAGATACGCAGTATTTT. This translates into CASSPDAGRLTDTQYF.

The V gene is TRBV3-1 (or the pseudogene TRBV3-2), the J gene TRBJ1-5; no reliable D call. The germline gives CDR1 LGHDT, CDR2 YNNKEL (reference sequence). The CDR3 sequence is 13 residues long. Trimming removed 1 base from V and 3 bases from J, with 4 bases in between. This chain's CDR3 is CASSQGINQPQHF. In DNA form, the CDR3 reads TGTGCCAGCAGCCAAGGTATCAATCAGCCCCAGCATTTT.

The CDR3 reads CASSNGVGGYTF. In nucleotides, the CDR3 is TGTGCCAGCAGTAACGGGGTCGGGGGCTACACCTTC. This rearrangement joins TRBV6-6 to TRBJ1-2, with D uncertain. Germline CDR1 reads MNHNY; CDR2 reads SVGAGI (reference sequence). CDR3 size: 12 residues. Deletions cut 5 bases from V and 8 bases from J, with 12 bases between.

This clone has more than one count but fewer than ten. This chain links TRBV19 with TRBJ2-2; TRBD1 agrees at 8 bases. This CDR3 is 15 amino acids long. Trimming took 3 bases from V and 7 from J; bases not matched to a gene: 7. Germline CDR1 and CDR2: LNHDA and SQIVND (reference sequence). DNA of the CDR3: TGTGCCAGTAGTATGTCAGGGGGCAGGTTCGGGGAGCTGTTTTTT. Translating gives CASSMSGGRFGELFF. The full variable domain, with the rest looked up from reference TRBV19 and TRBJ2-2, is DGGITQSPKYLFRKEGQNVTLSCEQNLNHDAMYWYRQDPGQGLRLIYYSQIVNDFQKGDIAEGYSVSREKKESFPLTVTSAQKNPTAFYLCASSMSGGRFGELFFGEGSRLTVL.

The V gene is TRBV19, the J gene TRBJ2-7; TRBD2 might be the D (5 bases). Germline-derived CDR1 and CDR2 are LNHDA and SQIVND (reference sequence). V was clipped by 3 bases and J by 4 bases, with 16 bases between them. The CDR3 has 15 amino acids. The CDR3: CASSIEGGPIYEQYF. CDR3 in DNA: TGTGCCAGTAGTATTGAGGGCGGGCCGATTTACGAGCAGTACTTC.

The chain recombines TRBV19 with TRBJ1-5; TRBD1 might be the D (5 bases). The CDR3 length is 15 residues. Per germline, CDR1 LNHDA and CDR2 SQIVND (reference sequence). V lost 4 bases, J lost 0 bases, and 10 bases lay in between. DNA of the CDR3: TGTGCCAGTAGTAACAGGATTTATAGCAATCAGCCCCAGCATTTT. Translated, it gives CASSNRIYSNQPQHF.

This chain joins TRBV2 and TRBJ2-5; 9 bases are shared with TRBD2. CDR1 is SNHLY, CDR2 FYNNEI, per germline. The CDR3 runs 18 residues. After removal of 7 bases from V and 0 bases from J, the junction contained 15 bases not matched to a gene. The chain's CDR3 is CASIGELAGDWYQETQYF. CDR3 nucleotide sequence: TGTGCCAGCATCGGGGAGTTAGCGGGAGATTGGTACCAAGAGACCCAGTACTTC.

The chain's CDR3 is CASSQGRVAEAFF. In nucleotides, the CDR3 is TGCGCCAGCAGCCAAGGGAGGGTAGCTGAAGCTTTCTTT. This chain joins TRBV4-3 and TRBJ1-1; no definite D call. This CDR3 region has 13 residues. CDR1 and CDR2 (germline): LGHNA, YSLEER. The V gene lost 1 base and the J gene lost 6 bases, with 9 bases spanning the gap.

Notes on this clone: Different DNA sequences within this sample yield the same CDR3. This sequence joins TRBV27 and TRBJ1-5; maybe TRBD1 (5 bases). Germline V gene lookup returns CDR1 MNHEY and CDR2 SMNVEV (reference sequence). The CDR3 is 15 residues long. The V and J ends lost 8 bases and 0 bases respectively, with 14 bases between them. The CDR3 sequence is CASRPSGGSNQPQHF. The CDR3 region has the DNA TGTGCCAGCCGTCCTTCGGGGGGTAGCAATCAGCCCCAGCATTTT.

J is TRBJ2-3 and V is TRBV2, with 13 nucleotides matching TRBD2. The CDR3 has 16 amino acids. J was trimmed by 2 bases and V by 5 bases; bases with no gene match: 4. In germline, CDR1 is SNHLY, CDR2 FYNNEI. CDR3 amino acids: CASSQGLAGVTDTQYF. The CDR3 coding sequence is TGTGCCAGCAGTCAAGGACTAGCGGGGGTCACAGATACGCAGTATTTT.

The CDR3 spells CASSSVQAGEQYF. CDR3 coding DNA: TGTGCCAGCAGCTCGGTACAGGCTGGCGAGCAGTACTTC. V usage is TRBV5-4 and J usage is TRBJ2-7; D possibly corresponds to TRBD1 (5 bases). The length of the CDR3 is 13 residues. Germline V lookup: CDR1 SGHNT, CDR2 YYREEE (reference sequence). With 3 bases removed from V and 6 bases from J, the gap between germline ends came to 13 bases.

This rearrangement joins TRBV5-1 to TRBJ2-7, with D tentatively TRBD1 (5 bases). This CDR3 comprises 13 residues. Germline loops: CDR1 SGHRS, CDR2 YFSETQ. The V end was cut by 3 bases, the J end by 4 bases, with 11 bases between. The CDR3 sequence is CASSSTDSYEQYF. CDR3 nucleotides: TGCGCCAGCAGCTCGACAGATTCGTACGAGCAGTACTTC.

As for this clone: Other DNA sequences within the sample encode an identical CDR3. This chain uses TRBV6-5 with TRBJ1-5, with TRBD1 matching over 8 bases. CDR3 length equals 15 residues. From germline, CDR1 is MNHEY and CDR2 SVGAGI. J was trimmed by 7 bases and V by 2 bases; bases with no gene match: 7. CDR3 sequence: CASSYGQGLGQPQHF. The CDR3 coding sequence is TGTGCCAGCAGTTACGGACAGGGACTTGGGCAGCCCCAGCATTTT.